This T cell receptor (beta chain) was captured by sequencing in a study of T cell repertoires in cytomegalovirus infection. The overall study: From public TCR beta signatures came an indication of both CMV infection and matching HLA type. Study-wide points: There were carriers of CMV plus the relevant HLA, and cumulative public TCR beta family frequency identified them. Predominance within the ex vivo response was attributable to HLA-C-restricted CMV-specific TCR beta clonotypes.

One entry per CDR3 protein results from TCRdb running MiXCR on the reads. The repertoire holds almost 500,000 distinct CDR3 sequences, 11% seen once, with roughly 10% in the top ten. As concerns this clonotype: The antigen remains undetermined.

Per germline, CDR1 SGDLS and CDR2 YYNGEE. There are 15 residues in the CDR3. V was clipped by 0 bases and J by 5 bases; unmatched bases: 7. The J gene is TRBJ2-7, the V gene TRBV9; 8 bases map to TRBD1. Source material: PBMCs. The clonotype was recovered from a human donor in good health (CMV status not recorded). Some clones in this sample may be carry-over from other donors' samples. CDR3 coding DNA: TGTGCCAGCAGCGTAGCTACGACAGGGGCTCACGAGCAGTACTTC. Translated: CASSVATTGAHEQYF.